Presented here are 14 T cell receptor beta chains from one specimen sequenced in a study of CD8+CD57+ T cells in acquired aplastic anemia. For sequencing, patients were chosen who had shown expansion of CD8+CD57+ cells by flow cytometry. It was genomic DNA that served as the template for profiling TCR beta VDJ and CDR3. From the reads, TCRdb called clonotypes with MiXCR, one entry per CDR3 protein. Among about 160,000 distinct CDR3 sequences listed, roughly 48% were seen once. Material: sorted CD4+, CD8+, or CD8+CD57+ T cells (not recorded which) from PBMCs. All receptors come from a human donor with aplastic anemia.

The chain employs TRBV28 and TRBJ2-7; 7 positions match TRBD1. The junction had 10 bases not matched to a gene; V was cut back by 5 bases and J by 3 bases. Germline V gene lookup returns CDR1 MDHEN and CDR2 SYDVKM. This CDR3 has 15 residues. The CDR3 bases are TGTGCCAGCAGTACTAAAGGGACAGTCCTCTACGAGCAGTACTTC. It encodes CASSTKGTVLYEQYF.

To note about this clonotype: No conserved phenylalanine or tryptophan is present at the end of the CDR3, so a read error is the likely explanation. This sequence joins TRBV5-1 and TRBJ2-7, with D unclear. Germline V gene sequence: CDR1 SGHRS, CDR2 YFSETQ. Between the trimmed V and J ends, which lost 0 bases and 0 bases, there was a span of 7 bases. This CDR3 region has 14 residues. The CDR3 is CASSLVVGSYEQYS. DNA for the CDR3: TGCGCCAGCAGCTTGGTTGTCGGCTCCTACGAGCAGTACTCC.

This clonotype was picked up a small number of times. The chain recombines TRBV7-6 with TRBJ1-5; unclear D gene. The length of the CDR3 is 14 residues. Trimming cost V 1 base and J 7 bases, with 11 bases left between them. The germline V gene has CDR1 SGHVS and CDR2 FNYEAQ. The CDR3 region has the DNA TGTGCCAGCAGCTTAGGGCAACTAGGACAGCCCCAGCATTTT. Its translation is CASSLGQLGQPQHF.

In DNA, the CDR3 is TGTGCCAGTAGTCCGACAGGGGGCCCCAACGAGCAGTACTTC. It specifies CASSPTGGPNEQYF. This rearrangement joins TRBV19 to TRBJ2-7, with TRBD1 identical over 10 bases. The V gene end was trimmed by 5 bases and the J gene end by 5 bases; junction bases not matched to a gene: 6. Germline assignment: CDR1 LNHDA and CDR2 SQIVND (reference sequence). The CDR3 contains 14 residues.

This clonotype was detected many times. The chain couples TRBV20-1 to TRBJ2-7; D is undetermined. The CDR3 sequence is 11 residues long. The V and J ends lost 1 base and 6 bases respectively, with 7 bases between them. From germline, CDR1 is DFQATT and CDR2 SNEGSKA (reference sequence). CDR3 region: CSARGPSEQYF. The DNA for the CDR3 is TGCAGTGCTAGAGGACCCTCCGAGCAGTACTTC.

The chain is built from TRBV2 and TRBJ2-1, with 10 bases aligning to TRBD1. J lost 4 bases, V lost 9 bases, and 9 bases had no gene match. This CDR3 region has 15 residues. Germline CDR1 is SNHLY and CDR2 is FYNNEI. The CDR3 sequence is CASSWTGGPYNEQFF. DNA for the CDR3: TGTGCCAGTTCGTGGACAGGGGGTCCTTACAATGAGCAGTTCTTC.

V gene TRBV7-9 combines with J gene TRBJ1-4; 9 nucleotides align to TRBD1. The V and J ends lost 3 bases and 8 bases, in that order; junction bases with no gene match: 1. CDR3 length: 13 residues. Germline V gene lookup returns CDR1 SEHNR and CDR2 FQNEAQ (reference sequence). This chain's CDR3 is CASSFGTGEKLFF. The CDR3 nucleotides read TGTGCCAGCAGCTTTGGGACAGGGGAAAAACTGTTTTTT.

This clonotype was recorded at least ten times. The chain carries TRBV5-5 and TRBJ1-5, with D possibly TRBD1 on 5 matching bases. The V gene's germline CDR1 is SGHKS and CDR2 YYEKEE (reference sequence). The CDR3 has 14 residues. Trimming took off 1 base at V and 7 bases at J, with 12 bases between the two ends. DNA for the CDR3: TGTGCCAGCAGCTTGTCTGGGGGTCGCCAGCCCCAGCATTTT. Protein: CASSLSGGRQPQHF. Combining the CDR3 with reference TRBV5-5 and TRBJ1-5 gives the whole variable domain DAGVTQSPTHLIKTRGQQVTLRCSPISGHKSVSWYQQVLGQGPQFIFQYYEKEERGRGNFPDRFSARQFPNYSSELNVNALLLGDSALYLCASSLSGGRQPQHFGDGTRLSIL.

The chain joins TRBV2 to TRBJ1-6, with TRBD1 as a possible D gene (5 bases). Trimming cost V 0 bases and J 3 bases, with 9 bases left between them. From germline, CDR1 is SNHLY and CDR2 FYNNEI. There are 16 residues in the CDR3. The chain's CDR3 is CASSEAATDYNSPLHF. The CDR3 coding sequence is TGTGCCAGCAGTGAAGCGGCGACAGACTATAATTCACCCCTCCACTTT.

This clonotype was counted many times. This CDR3 is CASSVGQAPTDTQYF. CDR3 in DNA: TGTGCCAGCAGCGTAGGTCAGGCTCCCACAGATACGCAGTATTTT. The chain recombines TRBV9 with TRBJ2-3; D gene ambiguous. CDR1 SGDLS and CDR2 YYNGEE come from the germline V gene. Trimming left V 0 bases short and J 2 bases short, with 10 bases between. This CDR3 contains 15 residues.

On this clonotype: The junction and the germline gene differ at one end; a read error may be behind it. V is TRBV11-2 and J is TRBJ2-1; unclear D gene. Germline V gene sequence: CDR1 SGHAT, CDR2 FQNNGV. This CDR3 is built from 17 residues. The CDR3 is CASSLSGAGKSYNGQFF. CDR3 DNA sequence: TGTGCCAGCAGCTTATCAGGTGCTGGGAAGTCCTACAATGGGCAGTTCTTC.

This clonotype appeared a few times. The chain has TRBV20-1 and TRBJ2-2, with 10 bases matching TRBD2. Germline V CDR1 and CDR2: DFQATT, SNEGSKA (reference sequence). Losses at the gene ends were 5 bases for V and 1 base for J; bases not matched to a gene: 1. The CDR3 contains 14 residues. CDR3 protein: CSASSGGNTGELFF. CDR3 bases: TGCAGTGCTTCTAGCGGGGGGAACACCGGGGAGCTGTTTTTT.

V usage is TRBV29-1 and J usage is TRBJ1-1, with D hard to call. Trimming left V 3 bases short and J 10 bases short, with 3 bases between. Germline-derived CDR1 and CDR2 are SQVTM and ANQGSEA. There are 8 residues in the CDR3. The chain's CDR3 is CSVEGAFF. CDR3 in DNA: TGCAGCGTTGAGGGAGCTTTCTTT.

This clonotype was seen repeatedly, ten times or more. This sequence joins TRBV4-1 and TRBJ2-7; D is perhaps TRBD1 (6 bases). Germline V gene data show CDR1 as MGHRA and CDR2 as YSYEKL. The V gene lost 0 bases and the J gene lost 3 bases, with 21 bases spanning the gap. The CDR3 extends over 18 amino acids. The CDR3 protein is CASSQDDLRTAGLYEQYF. The CDR3 bases are TGCGCCAGCAGCCAAGATGATTTGCGGACAGCCGGGCTCTACGAGCAGTACTTC.